This T cell receptor beta chain was sequenced during a study of a mutant IDH1 vaccine in newly diagnosed glioma. Study context: Therapy received beforehand was radiotherapy, temozolomide, or both, with most patients given both.

With 6 bases removed from V and 12 bases from J, the gap between germline ends came to 17 bases. This CDR3 has 12 amino acids. Germline V CDR1 and CDR2: MDHEN, SYDVKM. The study's findings and limits: The authors found pseudoprogression apparently unrelated to changes in top peripheral T cell clonotypes. Researchers report vaccine-induced immune responses in over 90% of patients.

Time point reported: baseline, week 1 (first vaccination visit). The sample's treatment: pre-vaccination baseline after standard-of-care therapy. Each tumor in the donors was a new WHO grade 3 or 4 astrocytoma, IDH1-mutant and ATRX-lost. On this clone itself: Its cognate antigen is unknown.

TCRdb's table, derived via immunoSEQ multiplex PCR, lists solely in-frame clones and lacks some. The sample has about 100,000 clones, over 75% seen once; the top ten hold approximately 7.6%. This receptor was obtained from a man aged 35-49 years with glioma. V gene TRBV28 combines with J gene TRBJ2-5; possibly TRBD1 or TRBD2 for D (5 bases each). Specimen: PBMCs, collected from a glioma patient treated with radiotherapy, temozolomide or both. The CDR3 region has the DNA TGTGCCAGCAGCTACCTCGACGGGGCAAAGTACTTC. It encodes CASSYLDGAKYF.